A selection of T cell receptor beta chains follows, all from one sample in a study of OX40 agonist ivuxolimab in advanced cancers. Data came from immunoSEQ multiplex PCR; TCRdb stores just in-frame clones and leaves some out. The table has approximately 80,000 clones, over 85% seen once. The material was CD4+ or CD8+ T cells sorted from blood, obtained in a trial of the OX40 agonist ivuxolimab. These receptors were collected from an adult with an advanced solid tumor such as melanoma, head and neck, liver or kidney cancer. Each CDR3 is given with its conserved first and last residue. A D gene is named only where the DNA matches it firmly. Where a row states a size, it is once, few, many or the class of an expanded clone; other rows omit it.

d_gene: -; v_gene: TRBV30; abundance: -; j_gene: TRBJ1-2; CDR3nt: TGTGCCTCCGCTCAGGGTGCCCGCCCAGGGTCCCGCTACACCTTC; CDR3aa: CASAQGARPGSRYTF
d_gene: TRBD2; v_gene: TRBV19; abundance: -; j_gene: TRBJ2-3; CDR3nt: TGTGCCAGTAGTCCGACTAGCGGGGGCCTTAATACGCAGTATTTT; CDR3aa: CASSPTSGGLNTQYF
d_gene: -; v_gene: TRBV4-1; abundance: -; j_gene: TRBJ1-2; CDR3nt: TGCGCCAGCAGCCAGGTCAGCCCCTATGGCTACACCTTC; CDR3aa: CASSQVSPYGYTF
d_gene: TRBD1; v_gene: TRBV30; abundance: -; j_gene: TRBJ1-2; CDR3nt: TGTGCCTGGAGTGTACCTTTTGGGACAGCATATGGCTACACCTTC; CDR3aa: CAWSVPFGTAYGYTF
d_gene: -; v_gene: TRBV9; abundance: -; j_gene: TRBJ2-3; CDR3nt: TGTGCCAGCACCCTTGGGGGAGTTTTTGCAGATACGCAGTATTTT; CDR3aa: CASTLGGVFADTQYF
d_gene: -; v_gene: TRBV2; abundance: -; j_gene: TRBJ2-7; CDR3nt: TGTGCCAGCAGCCGGGATCCGGACGAGCAGTACTTC; CDR3aa: CASSRDPDEQYF
d_gene: TRBD1; v_gene: TRBV25-1; abundance: -; j_gene: TRBJ1-4; CDR3nt: TGTGCCAGCAGTGGACAGGGGGTGGAAACTAATGAAAAACTGTTTTTT; CDR3aa: CASSGQGVETNEKLFF
d_gene: -; v_gene: TRBV15; abundance: -; j_gene: TRBJ2-1; CDR3nt: TGTGCCACCAGCAGGAGTTCCGGGAATGAGCAGTTCTTC; CDR3aa: CATSRSSGNEQFF
d_gene: -; v_gene: TRBV27; abundance: -; j_gene: TRBJ1-6; CDR3nt: TGTGCCAGCAGTCCCACCCAGGGAGGGGCCTATAATTCACCCCTCCACTTT; CDR3aa: CASSPTQGGAYNSPLHF
d_gene: TRBD2; v_gene: TRBV29-1; abundance: once; j_gene: TRBJ2-5; CDR3nt: TGCAGCGTTGAAGTCTTCACTAGCGGGGGATACCAAGAGACCCAGTACTTC; CDR3aa: CSVEVFTSGGYQETQYF
d_gene: TRBD2; v_gene: TRBV2; abundance: -; j_gene: TRBJ2-3; CDR3nt: TGTGCCAGCAGTTCTGGACTAGCGGGCTTCACAGATACGCAGTATTTT; CDR3aa: CASSSGLAGFTDTQYF
d_gene: TRBD1; v_gene: TRBV6-6; abundance: few; j_gene: TRBJ1-6; CDR3nt: TGTGCCAGCACCGTGGACAGGGCCAATTCACCCCTCCACTTT; CDR3aa: CASTVDRANSPLHF
d_gene: TRBD2; v_gene: TRBV7-9; abundance: once; j_gene: TRBJ2-1; CDR3nt: TGTGCCAGCAGCTTAGGGGGCAGCGGGGACTACTACAATGAGCAGTTCTTC; CDR3aa: CASSLGGSGDYYNEQFF
d_gene: -; v_gene: TRBV7-8; abundance: -; j_gene: TRBJ2-7; CDR3nt: TGTGCCAGCAGCTTAGATGGGCAGGGTTTGGGTTCACTCTACGAGCAGTACTTC; CDR3aa: CASSLDGQGLGSLYEQYF
d_gene: TRBD2; v_gene: TRBV5-1; abundance: -; j_gene: TRBJ2-3; CDR3nt: TGCGCCAGCAGCTTCTGGGCTAGCGGGACTGCAGGAGATACGCAGTATTTT; CDR3aa: CASSFWASGTAGDTQYF
d_gene: TRBD1; v_gene: TRBV5-1; abundance: -; j_gene: TRBJ2-7; CDR3nt: TGCGCCAGCAGCTTGGCCAACAGGGGGTTCAACGAGCAGTACTTC; CDR3aa: CASSLANRGFNEQYF
d_gene: -; v_gene: TRBV5-1; abundance: -; j_gene: TRBJ1-3; CDR3nt: TGCGCCAGCAGCTTGGCCGGGGGGCTCTCTGGAAACACCATATATTTT; CDR3aa: CASSLAGGLSGNTIYF
d_gene: -; v_gene: TRBV19; abundance: -; j_gene: TRBJ2-2; CDR3nt: TGTGCCAGTAGTATACAGGGAGTCGGCGGGGAGCTGTTTTTT; CDR3aa: CASSIQGVGGELFF
d_gene: -; v_gene: TRBV29-1; abundance: -; j_gene: TRBJ2-2; CDR3nt: TGCAGCGTTGAAGAAGGAGGGGTCACCGGGGAGCTGTTTTTT; CDR3aa: CSVEEGGVTGELFF
d_gene: -; v_gene: TRBV29-1; abundance: -; j_gene: TRBJ2-7; CDR3nt: TGCAGCGTTGATAGTGACGGAGCCTACGAGCAGTACTTC; CDR3aa: CSVDSDGAYEQYF
d_gene: -; v_gene: TRBV7-8; abundance: -; j_gene: TRBJ1-2; CDR3nt: TGTGCCAGCAGCTTAACGAGGCTGGTGGATGGCTACACCTTC; CDR3aa: CASSLTRLVDGYTF
d_gene: -; v_gene: TRBV19; abundance: -; j_gene: TRBJ1-5; CDR3nt: TGTGCCAGTAGTCAACAGGGTGAGGTTAATCAGCCCCAGCATTTT; CDR3aa: CASSQQGEVNQPQHF
d_gene: -; v_gene: TRBV6-1; abundance: -; j_gene: TRBJ1-6; CDR3nt: TGTGCCAGCAGTGTCATCTGGAGTTCCTATAATTCACCCCTCCACTTT; CDR3aa: CASSVIWSSYNSPLHF
d_gene: TRBD1; v_gene: TRBV5-6; abundance: -; j_gene: TRBJ1-2; CDR3nt: TGTGCCAGCACGTGGGACAGGGCGGGCTACACCTTC; CDR3aa: CASTWDRAGYTF
d_gene: TRBD2; v_gene: TRBV7-6; abundance: -; j_gene: TRBJ2-7; CDR3nt: TGTGCCAGCAGCCCTAGGGAGTGGACTAGCGGGAGTAGGGTGCAGTACTTC; CDR3aa: CASSPREWTSGSRVQYF
d_gene: TRBD1; v_gene: TRBV2; abundance: -; j_gene: TRBJ1-5; CDR3nt: TGTGCCAGCAGTGACGGACAGGGGAATCAGCCCCAGCATTTT; CDR3aa: CASSDGQGNQPQHF
d_gene: -; v_gene: TRBV5-1; abundance: -; j_gene: TRBJ2-3; CDR3nt: TGCGCCAGCAGCTCGGACTCACACCCGTCAGATACGCAGTATTTT; CDR3aa: CASSSDSHPSDTQYF
d_gene: TRBD2; v_gene: TRBV10-1; abundance: -; j_gene: TRBJ2-1; CDR3nt: TGCGCCAGCAGTGAGTCGATTAGCGGGAGGGTGAACTCCTACAATGAGCAGTTCTTC; CDR3aa: CASSESISGRVNSYNEQFF
d_gene: -; v_gene: TRBV7-8; abundance: -; j_gene: TRBJ2-7; CDR3nt: TGTGCCAGCAGCTTAGCTACTACCTACGAGCAGTACTTC; CDR3aa: CASSLATTYEQYF
d_gene: -; v_gene: TRBV5-1; abundance: few; j_gene: TRBJ1-3; CDR3nt: TGCGCCAGCAGCTTGGTGGGGGCGGCTGGAAACACCATATATTTT; CDR3aa: CASSLVGAAGNTIYF
d_gene: -; v_gene: TRBV4-2; abundance: -; j_gene: TRBJ2-1; CDR3nt: TGTGCCAGCAGCCAGGACCGACAGGCCGCCTCCTACAATGAGCAGTTCTTC; CDR3aa: CASSQDRQAASYNEQFF
d_gene: -; v_gene: TRBV5-1; abundance: -; j_gene: TRBJ1-6; CDR3nt: TGCGCCAGCAGCCCTAGTCTGGGCCCTAATAATTCACCCCTCCACTTT; CDR3aa: CASSPSLGPNNSPLHF
d_gene: TRBD1; v_gene: TRBV7-2; abundance: once; j_gene: TRBJ1-2; CDR3nt: TGTGCCAGCAACCCGACAGGGGCGGTTGGCTACACCTTC; CDR3aa: CASNPTGAVGYTF
d_gene: -; v_gene: TRBV6-8; abundance: -; j_gene: TRBJ1-1; CDR3nt: TGTGCCAGCAGTTACTCCGGGACAATGAACACTGAAGCTTTCTTT; CDR3aa: CASSYSGTMNTEAFF
d_gene: -; v_gene: TRBV5-1; abundance: -; j_gene: TRBJ2-7; CDR3nt: TGCGCCAGCAGCCGGCTGGGGGGGCCCTCCTACGAGCAGTACTTC; CDR3aa: CASSRLGGPSYEQYF
d_gene: -; v_gene: TRBV30; abundance: -; j_gene: TRBJ1-4; CDR3nt: TGTGCCAGGGACGGCACTAATGAAAAACTGTTTTTT; CDR3aa: CARDGTNEKLFF
d_gene: -; v_gene: TRBV6-6; abundance: -; j_gene: TRBJ2-5; CDR3nt: TGTGCCAGCAGACACCCGAAAGAGACCCAGTACTTC; CDR3aa: CASRHPKETQYF
d_gene: -; v_gene: TRBV5-1; abundance: -; j_gene: TRBJ2-6; CDR3nt: TGCGCCAGCGCCCGGGAGGGGGCCGGGGCCAACGTCCTGACTTTC; CDR3aa: CASAREGAGANVLTF
d_gene: -; v_gene: TRBV6-1; abundance: few; j_gene: TRBJ2-7; CDR3nt: TGTGCCAGCAGTGACCTCTCCCTCACGGCACAGTACTTC; CDR3aa: CASSDLSLTAQYF
d_gene: -; v_gene: TRBV11-1; abundance: -; j_gene: TRBJ2-3; CDR3nt: TGTGCCAGCAGTAAATCTAGCCTTGGCACAGATACGCAGTATTTT; CDR3aa: CASSKSSLGTDTQYF
d_gene: -; v_gene: TRBV18; abundance: -; j_gene: TRBJ1-1; CDR3nt: TGTGCCAGCTCGGGGGACACTGAAGCTTTCTTT; CDR3aa: CASSGDTEAFF
d_gene: -; v_gene: TRBV6-5; abundance: -; j_gene: TRBJ2-3; CDR3nt: TGTGCCAGCAGTTCGCGCGGGGGCACAGATACGCAGTATTTT; CDR3aa: CASSSRGGTDTQYF
d_gene: TRBD1; v_gene: TRBV2; abundance: -; j_gene: TRBJ2-5; CDR3nt: TGTGCCAGCAGTGAAACAGGGGTGGGTTCAGAGACCCAGTACTTC; CDR3aa: CASSETGVGSETQYF
d_gene: -; v_gene: TRBV28; abundance: -; j_gene: TRBJ2-7; CDR3nt: TGTGCCAGCTATTCTTCCGATGGGGAGGATCTCTACGAGCAGTACTTC; CDR3aa: CASYSSDGEDLYEQYF
d_gene: -; v_gene: TRBV25-1; abundance: -; j_gene: TRBJ1-1; CDR3nt: TGTGCCAGCAGTGAATACCCCGTCGGGGGGCGGACTGAAGCTTTCTTT; CDR3aa: CASSEYPVGGRTEAFF
d_gene: TRBD1; v_gene: TRBV7-3; abundance: -; j_gene: TRBJ2-1; CDR3nt: TGTGCCAGCAGCCCCAACCTGAGAGGGGGCCATGAGCAGTTCTTC; CDR3aa: CASSPNLRGGHEQFF
d_gene: -; v_gene: TRBV2; abundance: -; j_gene: TRBJ1-2; CDR3nt: TGTGCCAGCAGTCCGATTGCTCCAGCCACGAATGGCTACACCTTC; CDR3aa: CASSPIAPATNGYTF
d_gene: TRBD2; v_gene: TRBV5-1; abundance: -; j_gene: TRBJ2-3; CDR3nt: TGCGCCAGCAGCCTCCAGACTAGCGGGGGGGGCGTTACGCAGTATTTT; CDR3aa: CASSLQTSGGGVTQYF
d_gene: TRBD1; v_gene: TRBV7-9; abundance: -; j_gene: TRBJ2-1; CDR3nt: TGTGCCAGCAGCTTGACAGGGGGGAGCAATGAGCAGTTCTTC; CDR3aa: CASSLTGGSNEQFF
d_gene: -; v_gene: TRBV7-2; abundance: -; j_gene: TRBJ1-3; CDR3nt: TGTGCCAGCAGCTTAGGTACAGGCTCTGGAAACACCATATATTTT; CDR3aa: CASSLGTGSGNTIYF
d_gene: -; v_gene: TRBV9; abundance: -; j_gene: TRBJ1-6; CDR3nt: TGTGCCAGCAGCCCCATCCGCGCTTTTAATTCACCCCTCCACTTT; CDR3aa: CASSPIRAFNSPLHF
d_gene: -; v_gene: TRBV4-1; abundance: -; j_gene: TRBJ1-4; CDR3nt: TGCGCCAGCAGCCAAGGAACAGTCCGCAGTGAAAAACTGTTTTTT; CDR3aa: CASSQGTVRSEKLFF
d_gene: TRBD1; v_gene: TRBV5-1; abundance: -; j_gene: TRBJ1-2; CDR3nt: TGCGCCAGCAGCACCGGACAGGGTCTTTATGGCTACACCTTC; CDR3aa: CASSTGQGLYGYTF
d_gene: -; v_gene: TRBV28; abundance: -; j_gene: TRBJ1-5; CDR3nt: TGTGCCAGCAGTTTCGGCGGAGATAGCAATCAGCCCCAGCATTTT; CDR3aa: CASSFGGDSNQPQHF
d_gene: -; v_gene: TRBV9; abundance: -; j_gene: TRBJ2-7; CDR3nt: TGTGCCAGCAGCGTAGGTTGGACGGACTCCTACGAGCAGTACTTC; CDR3aa: CASSVGWTDSYEQYF
d_gene: -; v_gene: TRBV2; abundance: -; j_gene: TRBJ1-2; CDR3nt: TGTGCCAGCAGTGAAGAGGCAGAGTTTGGCTACACCTTC; CDR3aa: CASSEEAEFGYTF